The 2 T cell receptor beta chains below all came from one sample that was sequenced in a study of blood T cells in healthy people across ages (dated by TCRdb to 2014 to 2015). Library creation used 5' RACE. TCRdb shows the sequencer as Illumina HiSeq 2500. The second PCR ran for about 6 to 11 cycles and used a J-beta primer mix along with a sample-barcoded 5' primer. TCRdb redid the processing of the public reads, applying fastp at Q25 and MiXCR, and retained in-frame beta chains. Entries that share a CDR3 protein sequence are merged under the most common genes and DNA. In this sample the table shows 1,500,000 or so distinct CDR3 sequences, about 42% of which occur a single time. About 4% of the sample comes from the top ten. Input material: blood. These receptors originate from a woman aged 18-29 years in good health.

The V call is TRBV29-1, the J call TRBJ2-1; 10 positions agree with TRBD1. Germline loops: CDR1 SQVTM, CDR2 ANQGSEA. This CDR3 spans 13 amino acids. Trimming removed 7 bases from V and 4 bases from J; junction bases left unmatched: 4. The DNA for the CDR3 is TGCAGCGGAAGGGACAGGGGTTACAATGAGCAGTTCTTC. It is translated as CSGRDRGYNEQFF.

The chain uses TRBV18 and TRBJ1-6; 8 bases are shared with TRBD1. This CDR3 is 16 amino acids long. Trimming cost V 2 bases and J 7 bases; bases outside gene matches: 7. Germline assignment: CDR1 KGHSH and CDR2 LQKENI. CDR3 region: CASSPTPDRENSPLHF. The CDR3 bases are TGTGCCAGCTCACCAACACCGGACAGGGAAAATTCACCCCTCCACTTT.